This TCR beta chain was obtained from a study of T-cell memory formation after mild COVID-19. The overall study: Largely, TCR clusters stayed within a single donor.

The CDR3 totals 14 residues. Germline CDR1 and CDR2: DFQATT and SNEGSKA (reference sequence). Trimming removed 5 bases from V and 3 bases from J; junction bases left unmatched: 4. This clonotype was counted a few times. In TCRdb, the 5' RACE reads were re-called with MiXCR into one record per CDR3 protein. Altogether 300,000 to 350,000 distinct CDR3 sequences are present, approximately 15% being singletons, with the ten largest covering 20% to 25%. This receptor was identified in a man aged 18 to 30 who had mild COVID-19 (a few samples of this study predate the infection). Cell type and time point are not known. The source material was PBMCs or a T cell subset sorted from them (not recorded which). V and J are TRBV20-1 and TRBJ2-3; TRBD1 matches at 11 bases. Written as DNA, the CDR3 is TGCAGTGCTCCGGACAGGGGGCAAACAGATACGCAGTATTTT. Residues: CSAPDRGQTDTQYF.